This record concerns one TCR beta chain sequence. The data were taken from a study of blood T cell repertoires in COVID-19. Clones were read by immunoSEQ multiplex PCR, and TCRdb kept only the in-frame ones, dropping some. The sample has about 160,000 clones; around 79% are singletons. V shed 1 base, J shed 0 bases, and the junction held 9 bases outside the gene matches. Per the germline V gene, CDR1 is SQVTM and CDR2 is ANQGSEA. There are 19 residues in the CDR3. The chain recombines TRBV29-1 with TRBJ2-3, with 14 bases lining up with TRBD2. The sequence was collected from a woman in her fifties or sixties with COVID-19, enrolled during active disease. What was sequenced was peripheral blood. The CDR3 nucleotides read TGCAGCGTTGAAGGGACTAGCGGGAGGACGAGTGCTAGCACAGATACGCAGTATTTT. It codes for CSVEGTSGRTSASTDTQYF.